These T cell receptor beta chains were read from a single sample in a study of CD8 T cells in Susac syndrome. MiXCR, applied by TCRdb to the immunoSEQ multiplex PCR reads, yields one record per CDR3 protein. The table lists around 200,000 distinct CDR3 sequences, almost 96% of them singletons. Sequenced material: CD4+ T cells from PBMCs. The origin of the receptors is a human donor with multiple sclerosis. Both conserved end residues are part of each CDR3. D genes are given only for firm matches.

>14|.|TRBJ2-7|TRBV19
CASSIRDRTYEQYF
>14|.|TRBJ2-7|TRBV2
CASSATVSSYEQYF
>16|.|TRBJ2-1|TRBV9
CASSVGDLRSYNEQFF
>15|.|TRBJ2-1|TRBV6-2/TRBV6-3
CASSYLGGGGPEQFF
>14|TRBD2|TRBJ2-5|TRBV20-1
CSARRTSGLGAQYF
>16|.|TRBJ2-3|TRBV9
CASSARLGPQADTQYF
>17|TRBD1|TRBJ1-2|TRBV7-9
CASSFGTGGIANYGYTF
>13|.|TRBJ2-5|TRBV20-1
CSASQGFQETQYF
>16|.|TRBJ2-1|TRBV12-3/TRBV12-4
CASSRIGGVWVDEQFF
>12|.|TRBJ2-7|TRBV29-1
CSVVRGTYEQYF
>13|.|TRBJ1-5|TRBV6-6
CASSYQPGQPQHF
>14|TRBD2|TRBJ2-5|TRBV5-1
CASSLGQGGETQYF
>19|TRBD2|TRBJ2-6|TRBV9
CASSTGTSGGGSGANVLTF
>12|TRBD1|TRBJ1-2|TRBV29-1
CSGRQGDYGYTF
>12|.|TRBJ2-3|TRBV20-1
CSAAANLGTQYF
>12|.|TRBJ1-2|TRBV9
CASSVANYGYTF
>12|.|TRBJ2-2|TRBV30
CAWSRAAGELFF
>14|.|TRBJ1-1|TRBV7-9
CASSFVNRNTEAFF
>17|TRBD2|TRBJ2-7|TRBV5-1
CASSLETSGGPDHEQYF
>14|TRBD1|TRBJ2-7|TRBV27
CASSAQGADYEQYF
>16|TRBD1|TRBJ2-7|TRBV3-1
CASSQQGQGAGYEQYF
>14|TRBD1|TRBJ1-2|TRBV29-1
CSVEPTGVSYGYTF
>17|TRBD1|TRBJ2-6|TRBV5-4
CASRRGDRGAGANVLTF
>14|TRBD1|TRBJ2-5|TRBV5-1
CASTLDRGRETQYF
>13|.|TRBJ2-3|TRBV20-1
CSALGHPEDTQYF
>14|TRBD2|TRBJ2-7|TRBV28
CASSLLAGVYEQYF
>13|.|TRBJ1-1|TRBV19
CASSTTVAAEAFF
>14|.|TRBJ1-5|TRBV30
CAWRGSGPGQPQHF
>20|TRBD2|TRBJ2-3|TRBV2
CASSYPGRGLAGTSTDTQYF
>18|.|TRBJ1-3|TRBV15
CATSRDPKGFLRGNTIYF
>13|.|TRBJ1-1|TRBV7-2
CASSLEREGETFF
>14|.|TRBJ1-2|TRBV7-2
CASTKFPGGQGYTF
>13|.|TRBJ1-1|TRBV12-3/TRBV12-4
CASSTTGNTEAFF
>14|TRBD1|TRBJ2-3|TRBV2
CASSPRGTGPTQYF
>13|.|TRBJ2-1|TRBV2
CASSVTFDNEQFF
>13|.|TRBJ1-1|TRBV10-3
CAISPGFGTEAFF
>13|.|TRBJ2-5|TRBV20-1
CSARVGRGETQYF
>11|TRBD2|TRBJ2-7|TRBV3-1
CASSQEGLAYF
>13|TRBD2|TRBJ2-4|TRBV6-5
CASSYSKSGAEYF
>15|TRBD1|TRBJ1-4|TRBV2
CASSLQGSTNEKLFF
>13|.|TRBJ2-1|TRBV7-8
CASELAGRNEQFF
>11|.|TRBJ1-2|TRBV5-6
CASNSVGGYTF
>14|.|TRBJ2-7|TRBV3-1
CASSQDATTYEQYF
>15|TRBD1|TRBJ1-5|TRBV27
CASSPGTGINQPQHF
>14|.|TRBJ2-7|TRBV4-3
CASSPGPHGVEQYF
>17|.|TRBJ1-1|TRBV6-1
CASRRRTVAPMNTEAFF
>13|TRBD1|TRBJ2-7|TRBV29-1
CSVRRGTGDEQYF
>16|.|TRBJ1-5|TRBV6-5
CASSYRGAGVHQPQHF
>13|.|TRBJ1-1|TRBV3-1
CASSQTGPAEAFF
>13|.|TRBJ1-1|TRBV29-1
CSVEDPVNTEAFF
>14|.|TRBJ2-5|TRBV6-2/TRBV6-3
CASRISGAWVTQYF
>12|.|TRBJ2-5|TRBV30
CAWSVLWETQYF
>15|TRBD1|TRBJ1-2|TRBV27
CASSFTGTANYGYTF
>14|TRBD1|TRBJ2-7|TRBV28
CASSPGQADYEQYF
>13|.|TRBJ1-1|TRBV3-1
CASSQVFEFEAFF